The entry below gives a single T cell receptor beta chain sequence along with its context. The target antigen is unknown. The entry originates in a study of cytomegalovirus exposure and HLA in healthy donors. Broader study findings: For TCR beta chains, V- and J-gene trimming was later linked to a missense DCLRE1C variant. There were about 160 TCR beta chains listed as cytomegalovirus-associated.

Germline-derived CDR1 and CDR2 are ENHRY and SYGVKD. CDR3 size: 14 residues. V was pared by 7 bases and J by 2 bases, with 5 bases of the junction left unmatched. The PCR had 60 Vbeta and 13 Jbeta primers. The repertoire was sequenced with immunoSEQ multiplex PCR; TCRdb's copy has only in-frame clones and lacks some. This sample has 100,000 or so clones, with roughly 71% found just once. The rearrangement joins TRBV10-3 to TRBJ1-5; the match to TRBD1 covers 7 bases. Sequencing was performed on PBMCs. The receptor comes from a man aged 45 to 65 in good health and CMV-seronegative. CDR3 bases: TGTGCCATCAAAGACAGGGAGGGCAATCAGCCCCAGCATTTT. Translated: CAIKDREGNQPQHF.